This T cell receptor beta chain was recorded in a study of T cells in Graves' hyperthyroidism and ophthalmopathy. CDR3 length: 15 amino acids. The ends were cut back, 5 bases at V and 5 bases at J, with 18 bases in the middle. Germline lookup yields CDR1 SGHVS and CDR2 FQNEAQ. The sample holds many counts of this clonotype. Amplification targeted TCR beta CDR3 regions from RNA transcripts. The study used the HTBI primer set for a first-round RT-PCR of the TCR CDR3. Each CDR3 protein is one row after TCRdb ran MiXCR on the multiplex PCR reads. This table has 300,000 to 450,000 distinct CDR3 sequences, more than 12% appearing once. Stable Graves' hyperthyroidism meant no ophthalmopathy progression within 18 months.

The origin of this receptor is a woman in her thirties with Graves' hyperthyroidism. The V gene is TRBV7-8, the J gene TRBJ2-5; D is possibly TRBD2 (6 bases). What was sequenced was blood. The CDR3 sequence: CASSGMRGAQETQYF. CDR3 bases: TGTGCCAGCAGCGGTATGCGGGGAGCCCAGGAGACCCAGTACTTC.